These T cell receptor beta chains were read from a single sample in a study of T cell responses to AZD1222 COVID-19 vaccine. The repertoire was sequenced with immunoSEQ multiplex PCR; TCRdb's copy has only in-frame clones and lacks some. This sample has 180,000 or so clones, with around 93% found just once. Sequences were derived from peripheral blood, sampled 28 days after the second AZD1222 dose. The receptors come from an adult who received the AZD1222 COVID-19 vaccine. Both conserved end residues are part of each CDR3. The order of the fields is V gene, CDR3 length, clone size, D gene, J gene, CDR3 protein, CDR3 DNA. The D gene is left open where the match is weak. Only some rows state a clone size, as once, few, many or a class for expanded clones.

V gene: TRBV19; CDR3 length: 16; clone size: NA; D gene: NA; J gene: TRBJ1-1; CDR3 protein: CASSPTSSTMNTEAFF; CDR3 DNA: TGTGCCAGTAGTCCTACAAGCTCTACAATGAACACTGAAGCTTTCTTT
V gene: TRBV2; CDR3 length: 12; clone size: NA; D gene: NA; J gene: TRBJ1-3; CDR3 protein: CASRELGNTIYF; CDR3 DNA: TGTGCCAGCAGAGAACTGGGGAACACCATATATTTT
V gene: TRBV7-8; CDR3 length: 13; clone size: NA; D gene: TRBD1; J gene: TRBJ1-1; CDR3 protein: CASSRDSNTEAFF; CDR3 DNA: TGTGCCAGCAGCCGGGACAGCAACACTGAAGCTTTTTTT
V gene: TRBV7-2; CDR3 length: 14; clone size: NA; D gene: TRBD1; J gene: TRBJ2-3; CDR3 protein: CASSLGQGPDTQYF; CDR3 DNA: TGTGCCAGCAGCTTGGGACAGGGTCCAGATACGCAGTATTTT
V gene: TRBV12-3/TRBV12-4; CDR3 length: 11; clone size: NA; D gene: NA; J gene: TRBJ1-1; CDR3 protein: CASSLGGEAFF; CDR3 DNA: TGTGCCAGCAGTTTAGGTGGGGAAGCTTTCTTT
V gene: TRBV6-5; CDR3 length: 15; clone size: NA; D gene: NA; J gene: TRBJ1-4; CDR3 protein: CASSYSNREYEKLFF; CDR3 DNA: TGTGCCAGCAGTTACTCAAACAGGGAATATGAAAAACTGTTTTTT
V gene: TRBV5-4; CDR3 length: 16; clone size: NA; D gene: TRBD2; J gene: TRBJ2-2; CDR3 protein: CASSAPSGGADRELFF; CDR3 DNA: TGTGCCAGCAGCGCCCCTAGCGGGGGGGCCGACCGGGAGCTGTTTTTT
V gene: TRBV7-8; CDR3 length: 14; clone size: once; D gene: TRBD1; J gene: TRBJ1-2; CDR3 protein: CASSQVTGGGGYTF; CDR3 DNA: TGTGCCAGCAGCCAAGTGACAGGGGGCGGAGGCTACACCTTC
V gene: TRBV6-1; CDR3 length: 14; clone size: NA; D gene: NA; J gene: TRBJ1-1; CDR3 protein: CASSERAPNTEAFF; CDR3 DNA: TGTGCCAGCAGTGAACGGGCCCCGAACACTGAAGCTTTCTTT
V gene: TRBV27; CDR3 length: 14; clone size: NA; D gene: NA; J gene: TRBJ2-7; CDR3 protein: CASSTGLGTYEQYF; CDR3 DNA: TGTGCCAGCTCAACAGGGCTTGGCACCTACGAGCAGTACTTC
V gene: TRBV19; CDR3 length: 15; clone size: NA; D gene: NA; J gene: TRBJ2-5; CDR3 protein: CASSMLLGGRETQYF; CDR3 DNA: TGTGCCAGTAGTATGCTTCTGGGGGGCCGAGAGACCCAGTACTTC
V gene: TRBV10-3; CDR3 length: 17; clone size: NA; D gene: NA; J gene: TRBJ2-5; CDR3 protein: CAISEKVTTPHQETQYF; CDR3 DNA: TGTGCCATCAGTGAGAAAGTGACTACCCCACACCAAGAGACCCAGTACTTC
V gene: TRBV7-9; CDR3 length: 13; clone size: few; D gene: NA; J gene: TRBJ1-1; CDR3 protein: CASSLQGRTEAFF; CDR3 DNA: TGTGCCAGCAGCTTACAAGGGCGGACTGAAGCTTTCTTT
V gene: TRBV12-3/TRBV12-4; CDR3 length: 13; clone size: NA; D gene: NA; J gene: TRBJ1-4; CDR3 protein: CASSLTVNEKLFF; CDR3 DNA: TGTGCCAGCAGTTTGACAGTAAATGAAAAACTGTTTTTT
V gene: TRBV3-1/TRBV3-2; CDR3 length: 14; clone size: NA; D gene: NA; J gene: TRBJ1-1; CDR3 protein: CASSHWVANTEAFF; CDR3 DNA: TGTGCCAGCAGCCACTGGGTGGCGAACACTGAAGCTTTCTTT
V gene: TRBV7-2; CDR3 length: 14; clone size: NA; D gene: NA; J gene: TRBJ2-7; CDR3 protein: CASSLNTGPYEQYF; CDR3 DNA: TGTGCCAGCAGCTTGAATACAGGCCCCTACGAGCAGTACTTC
V gene: TRBV5-1; CDR3 length: 14; clone size: NA; D gene: NA; J gene: TRBJ2-5; CDR3 protein: CASSSAGDQETQYF; CDR3 DNA: TGCGCCAGCAGCTCAGCGGGCGATCAAGAGACCCAGTACTTC
V gene: TRBV20-1; CDR3 length: 13; clone size: NA; D gene: TRBD1; J gene: TRBJ1-1; CDR3 protein: CSASRQGHTEAFF; CDR3 DNA: TGCAGTGCTAGTAGACAGGGCCACACTGAAGCTTTCTTT
V gene: TRBV4-3; CDR3 length: 15; clone size: NA; D gene: TRBD1; J gene: TRBJ2-7; CDR3 protein: CASSQDPQGAGEQYF; CDR3 DNA: TGCGCCAGCAGCCAAGATCCCCAGGGGGCCGGCGAGCAGTACTTC
V gene: TRBV12-5; CDR3 length: 14; clone size: NA; D gene: TRBD1; J gene: TRBJ2-3; CDR3 protein: CATSGTGPRGSQYF; CDR3 DNA: TGTGCTACCTCCGGGACAGGCCCTAGGGGGTCGCAGTATTTT
V gene: TRBV18; CDR3 length: 14; clone size: NA; D gene: TRBD2; J gene: TRBJ2-7; CDR3 protein: CASSPQRGGDEQYF; CDR3 DNA: TGTGCCAGCTCACCCCAGCGGGGAGGCGACGAGCAGTACTTC
V gene: TRBV5-4; CDR3 length: 15; clone size: NA; D gene: NA; J gene: TRBJ1-1; CDR3 protein: CASSLRGDMNTEAFF; CDR3 DNA: TGTGCCAGCAGCTTAAGGGGCGACATGAACACTGAAGCTTTCTTT
V gene: TRBV4-1; CDR3 length: 17; clone size: NA; D gene: NA; J gene: TRBJ2-7; CDR3 protein: CASSQEGWRGGRYEQYF; CDR3 DNA: TGCGCCAGCAGCCAAGAGGGGTGGAGGGGGGGCAGGTACGAGCAGTACTTC
V gene: TRBV4-1; CDR3 length: 17; clone size: once; D gene: NA; J gene: TRBJ1-3; CDR3 protein: CASSQTPLGFSGNTIYF; CDR3 DNA: TGCGCCAGCAGCCAAACCCCTTTGGGCTTCTCTGGAAACACCATATATTTT
V gene: TRBV19; CDR3 length: 12; clone size: NA; D gene: NA; J gene: TRBJ1-2; CDR3 protein: CASSIRDGGYTF; CDR3 DNA: TGTGCCAGTAGTATTCGGGACGGGGGCTACACCTTC
V gene: TRBV12-3/TRBV12-4; CDR3 length: 13; clone size: NA; D gene: TRBD1; J gene: TRBJ2-7; CDR3 protein: CASTSGQVIEQYF; CDR3 DNA: TGTGCCAGCACCTCGGGACAGGTAATCGAGCAGTACTTC
V gene: TRBV5-6; CDR3 length: 12; clone size: NA; D gene: NA; J gene: TRBJ2-1; CDR3 protein: CASSFSPTEQFF; CDR3 DNA: TGTGCCAGCAGCTTCTCCCCGACGGAGCAGTTCTTC
V gene: TRBV6-5; CDR3 length: 14; clone size: NA; D gene: NA; J gene: TRBJ1-2; CDR3 protein: CASSSTGKAYGYTF; CDR3 DNA: TGTGCCAGCAGTAGTACAGGGAAGGCCTATGGCTACACCTTC
V gene: TRBV7-6; CDR3 length: 11; clone size: NA; D gene: NA; J gene: TRBJ2-5; CDR3 protein: CASRYQETQYF; CDR3 DNA: TGTGCCAGCAGATATCAAGAGACCCAGTACTTC
V gene: TRBV7-9; CDR3 length: 17; clone size: NA; D gene: NA; J gene: TRBJ1-6; CDR3 protein: CASSPPTLGARNSPLHF; CDR3 DNA: TGTGCCAGCAGCCCCCCAACCCTGGGGGCGCGTAATTCACCCCTCCACTTT
V gene: TRBV5-4; CDR3 length: 16; clone size: NA; D gene: TRBD2; J gene: TRBJ2-1; CDR3 protein: CASSPPQRGADNEQFF; CDR3 DNA: TGTGCCAGCAGCCCCCCACAGCGGGGGGCCGACAATGAGCAGTTCTTC
V gene: TRBV4-3; CDR3 length: 19; clone size: NA; D gene: TRBD1; J gene: TRBJ2-2; CDR3 protein: CASSQDIISGTGGTGELFF; CDR3 DNA: TGCGCCAGCAGCCAAGATATTATTTCCGGGACAGGCGGCACCGGGGAGCTGTTTTTT
V gene: TRBV2; CDR3 length: 14; clone size: NA; D gene: NA; J gene: TRBJ1-2; CDR3 protein: CASRLGQGLYGYTF; CDR3 DNA: TGTGCCAGCAGGTTAGGGCAGGGTCTATATGGCTACACCTTC